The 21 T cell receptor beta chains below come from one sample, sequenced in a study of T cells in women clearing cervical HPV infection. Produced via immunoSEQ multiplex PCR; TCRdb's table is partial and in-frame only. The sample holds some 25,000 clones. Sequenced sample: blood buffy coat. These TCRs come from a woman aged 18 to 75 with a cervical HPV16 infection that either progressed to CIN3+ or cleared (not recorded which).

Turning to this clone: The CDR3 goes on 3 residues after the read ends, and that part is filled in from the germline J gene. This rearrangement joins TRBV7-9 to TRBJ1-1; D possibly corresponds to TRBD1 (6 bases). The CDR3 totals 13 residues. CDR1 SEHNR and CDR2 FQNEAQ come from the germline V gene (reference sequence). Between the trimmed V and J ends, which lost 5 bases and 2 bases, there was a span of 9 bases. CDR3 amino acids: CASSRTDNTEAFF. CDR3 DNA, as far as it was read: TGTGCCAGCAGCAGGACAGATAACACTGAA.

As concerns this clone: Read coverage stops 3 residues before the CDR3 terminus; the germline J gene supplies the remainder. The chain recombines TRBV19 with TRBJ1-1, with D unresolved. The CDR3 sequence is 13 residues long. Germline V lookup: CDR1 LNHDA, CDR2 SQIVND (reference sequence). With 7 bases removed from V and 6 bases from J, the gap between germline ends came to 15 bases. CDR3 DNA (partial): TGTGCCAGTAACTCCCTGGGCCAGGCTGAA. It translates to CASNSLGQAE. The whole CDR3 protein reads CASNSLGQAEAFF.

The CDR3 sequence is CSARSGAMNTEAFF. The sequenced part of the CDR3 DNA is TGCAGTGCTAGGTCAGGGGCCATGAACACTGAA. The chain is built from TRBV20-1 and TRBJ1-1; D may be TRBD1 (6 bases). The sequence runs out 3 residues before the end of the CDR3; the remainder is reconstructed from the germline J gene. The CDR3 consists of 14 residues. Per the germline V gene, CDR1 is DFQATT and CDR2 is SNEGSKA (reference sequence). The V end was cut by 3 bases, the J end by 0 bases, with 11 bases between.

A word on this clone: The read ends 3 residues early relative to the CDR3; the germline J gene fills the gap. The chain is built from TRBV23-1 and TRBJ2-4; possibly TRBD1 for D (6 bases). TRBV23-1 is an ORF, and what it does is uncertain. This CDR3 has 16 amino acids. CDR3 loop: CASSQSWGPSNQPQYF. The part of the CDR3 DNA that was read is TGCGCCAGCAGTCAATCTTGGGGGCCCAGCAATCAGCCT.

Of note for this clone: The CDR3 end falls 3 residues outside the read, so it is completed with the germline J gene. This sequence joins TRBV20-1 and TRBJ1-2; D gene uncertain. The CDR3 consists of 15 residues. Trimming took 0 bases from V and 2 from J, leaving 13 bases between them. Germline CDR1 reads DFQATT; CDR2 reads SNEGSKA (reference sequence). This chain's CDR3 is CSARDPGSANYGYTF. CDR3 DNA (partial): TGCAGTGCTAGAGATCCCGGGTCAGCGAACTATGGC.

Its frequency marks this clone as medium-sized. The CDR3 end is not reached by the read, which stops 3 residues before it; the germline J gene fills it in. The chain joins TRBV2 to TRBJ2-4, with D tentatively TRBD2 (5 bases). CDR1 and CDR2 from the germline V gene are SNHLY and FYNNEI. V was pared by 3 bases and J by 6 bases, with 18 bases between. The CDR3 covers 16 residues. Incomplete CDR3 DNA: TGTGCCAGCAGTGAGTTATCGGGGAGATTGGGAAACATT. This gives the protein CASSELSGRLGNI. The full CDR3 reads CASSELSGRLGNIQYF.

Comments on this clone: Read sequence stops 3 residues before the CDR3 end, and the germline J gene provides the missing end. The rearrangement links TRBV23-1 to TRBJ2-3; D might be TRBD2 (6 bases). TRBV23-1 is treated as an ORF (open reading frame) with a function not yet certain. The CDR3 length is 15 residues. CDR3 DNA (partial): TGCGCCAGCAGTCAAGTTCAGGGACTCGGTCAGCCG. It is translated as CASSQVQGLGQP. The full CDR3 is CASSQVQGLGQPQYF.

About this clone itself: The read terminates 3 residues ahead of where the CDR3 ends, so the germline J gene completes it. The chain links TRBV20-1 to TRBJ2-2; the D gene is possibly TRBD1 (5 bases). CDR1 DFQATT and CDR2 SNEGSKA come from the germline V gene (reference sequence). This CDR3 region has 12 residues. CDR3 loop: CSGPSGANVLFF. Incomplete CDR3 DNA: TGCAGTGGGCCCTCTGGGGCCAACGTG.

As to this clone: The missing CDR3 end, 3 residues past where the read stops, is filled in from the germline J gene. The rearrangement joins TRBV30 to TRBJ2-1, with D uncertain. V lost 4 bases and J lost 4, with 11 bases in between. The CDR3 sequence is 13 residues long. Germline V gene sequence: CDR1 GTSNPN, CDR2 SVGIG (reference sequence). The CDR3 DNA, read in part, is TGTGCCTGGACGCCTAGATCGTACAATGAG. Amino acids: CAWTPRSYNE. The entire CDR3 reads CAWTPRSYNEQFF.

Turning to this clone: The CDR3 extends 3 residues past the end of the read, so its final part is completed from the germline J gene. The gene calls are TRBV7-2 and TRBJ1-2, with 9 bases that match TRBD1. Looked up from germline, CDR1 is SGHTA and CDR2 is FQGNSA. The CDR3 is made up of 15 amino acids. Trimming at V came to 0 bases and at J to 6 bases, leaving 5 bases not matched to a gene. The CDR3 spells CASSLAWDRADGYTF. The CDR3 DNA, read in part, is TGTGCCAGCAGCTTAGCATGGGACAGGGCGGATGGC.

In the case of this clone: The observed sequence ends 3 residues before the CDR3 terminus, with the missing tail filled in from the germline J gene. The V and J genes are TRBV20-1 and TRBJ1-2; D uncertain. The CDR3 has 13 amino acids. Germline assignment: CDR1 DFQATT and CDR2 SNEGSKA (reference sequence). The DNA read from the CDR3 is TGCAGTGCCCACCACGGAAGCACAGATACC. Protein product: CSAHHGSTDT. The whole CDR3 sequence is CSAHHGSTDTYTF.

The covered CDR3 bases are TGTGCCAGCAGCACAGGACGGAGCAATGAG. Translating gives CASSTGRSNE. The full CDR3 sequence reads CASSTGRSNEQFF. The chain carries TRBV13 and TRBJ2-1, with a weak D call TRBD1 (5 bases). The read terminates 3 residues before the CDR3 end, so the remaining end is supplied by the germline J gene. This CDR3 comprises 13 residues. CDR1 is PRHDT, CDR2 FYEKMQ, per germline (reference sequence). Trimming took 5 bases from V and 6 from J, leaving 11 bases between them.

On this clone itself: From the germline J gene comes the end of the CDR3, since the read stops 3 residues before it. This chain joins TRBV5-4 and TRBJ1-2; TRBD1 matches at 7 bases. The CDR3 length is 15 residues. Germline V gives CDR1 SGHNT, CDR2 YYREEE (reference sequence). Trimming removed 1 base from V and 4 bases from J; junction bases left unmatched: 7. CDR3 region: CASSLLWDRFYGYTF. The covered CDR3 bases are TGTGCCAGCAGCTTGTTGTGGGACAGATTCTATGGC.

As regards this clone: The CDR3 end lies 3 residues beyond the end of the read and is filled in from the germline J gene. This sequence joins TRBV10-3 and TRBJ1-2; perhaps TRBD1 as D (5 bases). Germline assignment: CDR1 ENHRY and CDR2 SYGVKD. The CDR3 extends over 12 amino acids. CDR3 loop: CATWTPSSGYTF. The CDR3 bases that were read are TGTGCCACCTGGACACCGTCCTCGGGC.

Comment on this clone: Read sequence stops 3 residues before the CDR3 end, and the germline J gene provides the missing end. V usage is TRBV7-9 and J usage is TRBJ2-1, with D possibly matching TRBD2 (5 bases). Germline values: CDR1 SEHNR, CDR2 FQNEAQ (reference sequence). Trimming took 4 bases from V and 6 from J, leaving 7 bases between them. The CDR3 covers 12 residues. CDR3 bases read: TGTGCCAGCAGCTCGGGGATCAATGAG. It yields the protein CASSSGINE. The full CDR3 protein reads CASSSGINEQFF.

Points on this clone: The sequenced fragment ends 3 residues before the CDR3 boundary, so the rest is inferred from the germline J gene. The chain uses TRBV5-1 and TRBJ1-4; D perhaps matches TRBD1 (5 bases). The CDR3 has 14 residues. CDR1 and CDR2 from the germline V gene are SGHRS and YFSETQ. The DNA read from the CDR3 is TGCGCCAGCAGCTTGGTTTCTGGGGCCAACGTA. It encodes CASSLVSGANV. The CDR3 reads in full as CASSLVSGANVLFF.

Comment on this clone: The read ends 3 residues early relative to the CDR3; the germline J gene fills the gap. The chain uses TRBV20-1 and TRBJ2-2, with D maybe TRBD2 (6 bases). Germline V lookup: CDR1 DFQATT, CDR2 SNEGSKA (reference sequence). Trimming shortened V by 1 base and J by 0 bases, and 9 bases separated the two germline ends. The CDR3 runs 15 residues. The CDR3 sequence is CSARAGLPNTGELFF. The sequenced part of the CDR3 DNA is TGCAGTGCTAGAGCAGGACTACCGAACACCGGGGAG.

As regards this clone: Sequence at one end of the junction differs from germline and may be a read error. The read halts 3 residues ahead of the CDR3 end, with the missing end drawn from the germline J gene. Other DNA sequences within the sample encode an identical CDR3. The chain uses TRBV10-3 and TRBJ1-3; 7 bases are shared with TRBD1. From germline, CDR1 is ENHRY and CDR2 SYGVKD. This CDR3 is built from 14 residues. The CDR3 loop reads CANAGTESGNTIYF. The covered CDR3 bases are TGTGCCAACGCCGGGACAGAGTCTGGAAACACA.

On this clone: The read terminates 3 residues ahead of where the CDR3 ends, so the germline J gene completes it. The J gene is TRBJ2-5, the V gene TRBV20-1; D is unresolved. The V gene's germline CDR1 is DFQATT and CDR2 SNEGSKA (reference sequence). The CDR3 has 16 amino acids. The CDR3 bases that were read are TGCAGTGCTAGGGCCGTGAGTGTGGTTTGGGCAAGAACC. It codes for CSARAVSVVWART. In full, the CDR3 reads CSARAVSVVWARTQYF.

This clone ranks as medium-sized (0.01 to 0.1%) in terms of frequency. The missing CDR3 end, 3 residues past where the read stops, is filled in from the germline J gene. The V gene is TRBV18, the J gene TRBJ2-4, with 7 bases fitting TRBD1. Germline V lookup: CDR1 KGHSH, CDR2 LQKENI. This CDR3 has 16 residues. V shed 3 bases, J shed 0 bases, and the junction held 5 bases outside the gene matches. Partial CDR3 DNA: TGTGCCAGCTCACCGGGACAGAACTTAGCCAAAAACATT. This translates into CASSPGQNLAKNI. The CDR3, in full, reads CASSPGQNLAKNIQYF. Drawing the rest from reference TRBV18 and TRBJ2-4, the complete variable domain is NAGVMQNPRHLVRRRGQEARLRCSPMKGHSHVYWYRQLPEEGLKFMVYLQKENIIDESGMPKERFSAEFPKEGPSILRIQQVVRGDSAAYFCASSPGQNLAKNIQYFGAGTRLSVL.

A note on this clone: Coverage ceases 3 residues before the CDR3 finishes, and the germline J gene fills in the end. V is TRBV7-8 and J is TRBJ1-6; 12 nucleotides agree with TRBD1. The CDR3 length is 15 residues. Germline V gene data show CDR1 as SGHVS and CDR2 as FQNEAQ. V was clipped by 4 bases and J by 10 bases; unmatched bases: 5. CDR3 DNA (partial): TGTGCCAGCAGCTCGGGACAGGGGGCTGGATCACCC. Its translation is CASSSGQGAGSP. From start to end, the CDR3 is CASSSGQGAGSPLHF.